Listed below are T cell receptor beta chains from one sample, sequenced in a study of T cell changes during pregnancy in multiple sclerosis. The data were produced by immunoSEQ multiplex PCR, yet TCRdb's version contains in-frame clones alone and is incomplete. This table has 25,000 to 35,000 clones, about 88% appearing once. Sequencing used CD8+ T cells from peripheral blood mononuclear cells, obtained in the second trimester of pregnancy. These receptors all stem from a female donor with multiple sclerosis, enrolled in a pregnancy study. CDR3s include the opening cysteine and the closing phenylalanine or tryptophan. Fields, in order: D gene, V gene, clone size, J gene, CDR3 protein, CDR3 DNA. D genes are given only for firm matches. Size is omitted from some rows. Given values are once, few, many or a class for expanded clones.

d_gene: TRBD1
v_gene: TRBV4-1
abundance: -
j_gene: TRBJ1-1
CDR3aa: CASSQMLAGQLNTEAFF
CDR3nt: TGCGCCAGCAGCCAGATGCTAGCGGGACAGCTGAACACTGAAGCTTTCTTT

d_gene: TRBD2
v_gene: TRBV7-8
abundance: -
j_gene: TRBJ2-1
CDR3aa: CASSPSAGGPWYNEQFF
CDR3nt: TGTGCCAGCAGCCCATCGGCGGGGGGGCCGTGGTACAATGAGCAGTTCTTC

d_gene: -
v_gene: TRBV28
abundance: -
j_gene: TRBJ1-1
CDR3aa: CASRELQELLNTEAFF
CDR3nt: TGTGCCAGCAGGGAACTTCAGGAACTCCTGAACACTGAAGCTTTCTTT

d_gene: -
v_gene: TRBV9
abundance: -
j_gene: TRBJ2-1
CDR3aa: CASSVGGGGASYNEQFF
CDR3nt: TGTGCCAGCAGCGTCGGAGGTGGGGGGGCCTCCTACAATGAGCAGTTCTTC

d_gene: -
v_gene: TRBV7-8
abundance: -
j_gene: TRBJ2-7
CDR3aa: CASSLTRVDEQYF
CDR3nt: TGTGCCAGCAGCTTAACCAGGGTCGACGAGCAGTACTTC

d_gene: -
v_gene: TRBV10-1
abundance: -
j_gene: TRBJ1-2
CDR3aa: CASSAGANYGYTF
CDR3nt: TGCGCCAGCAGTGCAGGGGCCAACTATGGCTACACCTTC

d_gene: -
v_gene: TRBV5-1
abundance: -
j_gene: TRBJ2-5
CDR3aa: CASSLSVQLETQYF
CDR3nt: TGCGCCAGCAGCTTGAGTGTACAGCTAGAGACCCAGTACTTC

d_gene: -
v_gene: TRBV30
abundance: few
j_gene: TRBJ1-1
CDR3aa: CAWSVPDRWNAEAFF
CDR3nt: TGTGCCTGGAGTGTACCCGACAGATGGAACGCTGAAGCTTTCTTT

d_gene: TRBD2
v_gene: TRBV6-1
abundance: -
j_gene: TRBJ2-1
CDR3aa: CASRPGLAGLNEQFF
CDR3nt: TGTGCCAGCAGGCCGGGACTAGCGGGATTGAATGAGCAGTTCTTC

d_gene: -
v_gene: TRBV27
abundance: medium-sized
j_gene: TRBJ1-5
CDR3aa: CASSKFYGNQPQHF
CDR3nt: TGTGCCAGCAGTAAGTTCTACGGCAATCAGCCCCAGCATTTT

d_gene: TRBD2
v_gene: TRBV2
abundance: -
j_gene: TRBJ2-1
CDR3aa: CASLSSGGLDEQFF
CDR3nt: TGTGCCAGCCTAAGTAGCGGGGGTTTGGATGAGCAGTTCTTC

d_gene: TRBD2
v_gene: TRBV19
abundance: -
j_gene: TRBJ2-1
CDR3aa: CASSRTGGGPYNEQFF
CDR3nt: TGTGCCAGTAGTAGAACCGGCGGGGGGCCTTACAATGAGCAGTTCTTC

d_gene: -
v_gene: TRBV27
abundance: -
j_gene: TRBJ1-1
CDR3aa: CASTRGTPNTEAFF
CDR3nt: TGTGCCAGCACTAGGGGGACCCCGAACACTGAAGCTTTCTTT

d_gene: -
v_gene: TRBV5-6
abundance: medium-sized
j_gene: TRBJ1-5
CDR3aa: CASSQINQPQHF
CDR3nt: TGTGCCAGCAGCCAGATAAATCAGCCCCAGCATTTT

d_gene: -
v_gene: TRBV10-3
abundance: -
j_gene: TRBJ2-1
CDR3aa: CATYNGQRYNEQFF
CDR3nt: TGTGCCACCTACAATGGACAGCGCTACAATGAGCAGTTCTTC

d_gene: -
v_gene: TRBV27
abundance: -
j_gene: TRBJ1-5
CDR3aa: CASHGGSNQPQHF
CDR3nt: TGTGCCAGCCACGGTGGTAGCAATCAGCCCCAGCATTTT

d_gene: -
v_gene: TRBV7-6
abundance: -
j_gene: TRBJ2-2
CDR3aa: CASSRARGATGELFF
CDR3nt: TGTGCCAGCAGTCGGGCCAGGGGGGCCACCGGGGAGCTGTTTTTT

d_gene: -
v_gene: TRBV4-1
abundance: -
j_gene: TRBJ2-5
CDR3aa: CASSQVRGSRETQYF
CDR3nt: TGCGCCAGCAGCCAAGTTAGAGGCTCCAGAGAGACCCAGTACTTC

d_gene: -
v_gene: TRBV2
abundance: -
j_gene: TRBJ1-4
CDR3aa: CASSEWLGGRTNEKLFF
CDR3nt: TGTGCCAGCAGTGAATGGCTGGGTGGGAGAACTAATGAAAAACTGTTTTTT

d_gene: -
v_gene: TRBV10-1
abundance: -
j_gene: TRBJ1-4
CDR3aa: CASRTGQLGTAEKLFF
CDR3nt: TGCGCCAGCAGGACCGGACAGCTTGGAACGGCTGAAAAACTGTTTTTT

d_gene: -
v_gene: TRBV14
abundance: -
j_gene: TRBJ1-6
CDR3aa: CASSLKETRYNSPLHF
CDR3nt: TGTGCCAGCAGTCTCAAGGAGACTAGATATAATTCACCCCTCCACTTT

d_gene: -
v_gene: TRBV20-1
abundance: -
j_gene: TRBJ2-1
CDR3aa: CSAPRAGEQFF
CDR3nt: TGCAGTGCTCCAAGAGCTGGTGAGCAGTTCTTC

d_gene: TRBD2
v_gene: TRBV10-3
abundance: -
j_gene: TRBJ2-3
CDR3aa: CAISATSGALADTQYF
CDR3nt: TGTGCCATCAGTGCAACTAGCGGGGCTCTGGCAGATACGCAGTATTTT

d_gene: -
v_gene: TRBV9
abundance: -
j_gene: TRBJ1-2
CDR3aa: CASSVSEDPYYGYTF
CDR3nt: TGTGCCAGCAGTGTCTCCGAGGATCCCTACTATGGCTACACCTTC

d_gene: -
v_gene: TRBV5-6
abundance: -
j_gene: TRBJ2-3
CDR3aa: CASSLSSGVGTDTQYF
CDR3nt: TGTGCCAGCAGCTTGTCTAGTGGAGTTGGCACAGATACGCAGTATTTT

d_gene: TRBD2
v_gene: TRBV13
abundance: -
j_gene: TRBJ2-1
CDR3aa: CASSPISGGEQFF
CDR3nt: TGTGCCAGCAGCCCAATATCGGGGGGTGAGCAGTTCTTC

d_gene: -
v_gene: TRBV9
abundance: -
j_gene: TRBJ1-1
CDR3aa: CASSVGGVGTEAFF
CDR3nt: TGTGCCAGCAGCGTCGGCGGGGTGGGCACTGAAGCTTTCTTT

d_gene: -
v_gene: TRBV5-1
abundance: -
j_gene: TRBJ1-2
CDR3aa: CASSLHSMGGYGYTF
CDR3nt: TGCGCCAGCAGCTTGCATTCCATGGGGGGCTATGGCTACACCTTC

d_gene: TRBD2
v_gene: TRBV6-1
abundance: -
j_gene: TRBJ2-2
CDR3aa: CASSEGGTSGVTGELFF
CDR3nt: TGTGCCAGCAGTGAAGGAGGGACTAGCGGGGTCACCGGGGAGCTGTTTTTT

d_gene: -
v_gene: TRBV27
abundance: -
j_gene: TRBJ1-5
CDR3aa: CASSPGGDYSNQPQHF
CDR3nt: TGTGCCAGTTCCCCGGGGGGGGACTATAGCAATCAGCCCCAGCATTTT

d_gene: -
v_gene: TRBV5-1
abundance: -
j_gene: TRBJ2-1
CDR3aa: CASDGLRPGEQFF
CDR3nt: TGCGCCAGTGACGGACTCCGTCCCGGTGAGCAGTTCTTC

d_gene: -
v_gene: TRBV6-5
abundance: -
j_gene: TRBJ2-2
CDR3aa: CASSAGQLTGELFF
CDR3nt: TGTGCCAGCTCCGCGGGACAGCTCACCGGGGAGCTGTTTTTT

d_gene: TRBD1
v_gene: TRBV5-1
abundance: -
j_gene: TRBJ1-1
CDR3aa: CASSPFGNRGYEAFF
CDR3nt: TGCGCCAGCAGCCCCTTCGGGAACAGGGGATATGAAGCTTTCTTT

d_gene: -
v_gene: TRBV29-1
abundance: -
j_gene: TRBJ1-1
CDR3aa: CSVEEAGRGTEAFF
CDR3nt: TGCAGCGTTGAAGAGGCAGGGAGGGGCACTGAAGCTTTCTTT

d_gene: TRBD1
v_gene: TRBV29-1
abundance: few
j_gene: TRBJ2-7
CDR3aa: CSVEKGDSTYEQYF
CDR3nt: TGCAGCGTTGAAAAGGGGGACAGTACCTACGAGCAGTACTTC

d_gene: TRBD1
v_gene: TRBV9
abundance: -
j_gene: TRBJ2-5
CDR3aa: CASSAGQGLETQYF
CDR3nt: TGTGCCAGCAGCGCGGGACAGGGCCTTGAGACCCAGTACTTC

d_gene: TRBD1
v_gene: TRBV4-1
abundance: -
j_gene: TRBJ1-1
CDR3aa: CASSHLDRGTEAFF
CDR3nt: TGCGCCAGCAGCCATCTAGACAGGGGCACTGAAGCTTTCTTT

d_gene: -
v_gene: TRBV6-1
abundance: -
j_gene: TRBJ2-5
CDR3aa: CASSGVSGDQETQYF
CDR3nt: TGTGCCAGCAGTGGAGTATCGGGGGATCAGGAGACCCAGTACTTC

d_gene: TRBD2
v_gene: TRBV27
abundance: -
j_gene: TRBJ2-7
CDR3aa: CASSLGGTGEQYF
CDR3nt: TGTGCCAGCAGTTTGGGAGGGACCGGCGAGCAGTACTTC

d_gene: -
v_gene: TRBV5-5
abundance: -
j_gene: TRBJ1-5
CDR3aa: CASSLGRGRGSNQPQHF
CDR3nt: TGTGCCAGCAGCTTGGGGAGAGGGAGGGGCAGCAATCAGCCCCAGCATTTT

d_gene: TRBD1
v_gene: TRBV14
abundance: -
j_gene: TRBJ2-7
CDR3aa: CASCPTGGRNEQYF
CDR3nt: TGTGCCAGCTGTCCTACAGGGGGGCGGAACGAGCAGTACTTC

d_gene: TRBD1
v_gene: TRBV27
abundance: -
j_gene: TRBJ1-2
CDR3aa: CASSLDRGWNYTF
CDR3nt: TGTGCCAGCAGTTTGGACAGGGGTTGGAACTACACCTTC

d_gene: -
v_gene: TRBV27
abundance: -
j_gene: TRBJ2-1
CDR3aa: CASSPGSTSEQFF
CDR3nt: TGTGCCAGCAGTCCGGGGAGTACAAGTGAGCAGTTCTTC

d_gene: -
v_gene: TRBV27
abundance: -
j_gene: TRBJ2-5
CDR3aa: CASSSGGRRETQYF
CDR3nt: TGTGCCAGCAGTTCGGGGGGCCGGCGGGAGACCCAGTACTTC

d_gene: -
v_gene: TRBV10-2
abundance: -
j_gene: TRBJ2-1
CDR3aa: CASTQGRDSIYNEQFF
CDR3nt: TGCGCCAGCACGCAGGGTAGGGACTCGATATACAATGAGCAGTTCTTC

d_gene: -
v_gene: TRBV2
abundance: once
j_gene: TRBJ1-2
CDR3aa: CASSDWAGGYTF
CDR3nt: TGTGCCAGCAGTGACTGGGCGGGAGGCTACACCTTC

d_gene: -
v_gene: TRBV7-6
abundance: -
j_gene: TRBJ1-3
CDR3aa: CASSRLTGDISYSGNTIYF
CDR3nt: TGTGCCAGCAGCCGACTGACAGGAGATATTTCTTACTCTGGAAACACCATATATTTT

d_gene: TRBD1
v_gene: TRBV9
abundance: -
j_gene: TRBJ2-7
CDR3aa: CASSARDRGYYEQYF
CDR3nt: TGTGCCAGCAGCGCCCGGGACAGAGGTTACTACGAGCAGTACTTC

d_gene: TRBD2
v_gene: TRBV30
abundance: -
j_gene: TRBJ2-7
CDR3aa: CAWSRLATYEQYF
CDR3nt: TGTGCCTGGAGTCGACTAGCTACCTACGAGCAGTACTTC

d_gene: -
v_gene: TRBV7-9
abundance: once
j_gene: TRBJ2-3
CDR3aa: CASSLGGGATDTQYF
CDR3nt: TGTGCCAGCAGCTTAGGTGGCGGGGCCACAGATACGCAGTATTTT

d_gene: TRBD1
v_gene: TRBV13
abundance: -
j_gene: TRBJ2-7
CDR3aa: CASSLSGQGSYEQYF
CDR3nt: TGTGCCAGCAGCTTATCTGGACAGGGCTCCTACGAGCAGTACTTC

d_gene: TRBD1
v_gene: TRBV4-1
abundance: -
j_gene: TRBJ2-7
CDR3aa: CASSQDLTGPHYEQYF
CDR3nt: TGCGCCAGCAGCCAAGATTTGACAGGGCCCCACTACGAGCAGTACTTC

d_gene: TRBD1
v_gene: TRBV19
abundance: -
j_gene: TRBJ1-5
CDR3aa: CASSRDRGGGQPQHF
CDR3nt: TGTGCCAGTAGCCGGGACAGGGGAGGAGGTCAGCCCCAGCATTTT

d_gene: -
v_gene: TRBV7-8
abundance: -
j_gene: TRBJ1-2
CDR3aa: CASSLGLTGAGGYTF
CDR3nt: TGTGCCAGCAGCTTAGGTCTCACGGGAGCTGGGGGCTACACCTTC

d_gene: -
v_gene: TRBV30
abundance: -
j_gene: TRBJ2-2
CDR3aa: CAWIPGEGPGELFF
CDR3nt: TGTGCCTGGATCCCAGGGGAGGGACCCGGGGAGCTGTTTTTT

d_gene: TRBD2
v_gene: TRBV6-5
abundance: -
j_gene: TRBJ2-1
CDR3aa: CASTRLAGSYNEQFF
CDR3nt: TGTGCCAGCACCCGACTAGCGGGCTCCTACAATGAGCAGTTCTTC

d_gene: TRBD2
v_gene: TRBV7-2
abundance: -
j_gene: TRBJ2-1
CDR3aa: CASSLLAESYNEQFF
CDR3nt: TGTGCCAGCAGCTTACTAGCGGAATCCTACAATGAGCAGTTCTTC

d_gene: TRBD2
v_gene: TRBV27
abundance: -
j_gene: TRBJ2-3
CDR3aa: CASSLSGGSSLTDTQYF
CDR3nt: TGTGCCAGCAGTTTATCAGGCGGGAGTTCTTTGACAGATACGCAGTATTTT

d_gene: -
v_gene: TRBV15
abundance: -
j_gene: TRBJ1-2
CDR3aa: CATNRDTSNYGYTF
CDR3nt: TGTGCCACCAACCGGGACACTTCAAACTATGGCTACACCTTC